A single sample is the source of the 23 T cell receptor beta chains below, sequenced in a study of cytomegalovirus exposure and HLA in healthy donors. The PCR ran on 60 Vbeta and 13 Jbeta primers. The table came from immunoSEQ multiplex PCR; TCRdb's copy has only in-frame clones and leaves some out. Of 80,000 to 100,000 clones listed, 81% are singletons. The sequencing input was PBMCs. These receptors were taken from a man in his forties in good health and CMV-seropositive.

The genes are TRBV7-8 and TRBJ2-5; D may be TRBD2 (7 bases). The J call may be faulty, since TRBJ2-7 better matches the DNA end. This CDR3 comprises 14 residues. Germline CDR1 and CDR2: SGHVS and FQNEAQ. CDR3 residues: CASSLPGGPYEQYF. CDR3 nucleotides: TGTGCCAGCAGCCTCCCCGGGGGGCCCTACGAGCAGTACTTC.

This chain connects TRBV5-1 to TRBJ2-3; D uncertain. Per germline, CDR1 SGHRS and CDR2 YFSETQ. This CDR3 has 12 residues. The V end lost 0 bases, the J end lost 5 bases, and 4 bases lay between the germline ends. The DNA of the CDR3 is TGCGCCAGCAGCTTGGATATAGATACGCAGTATTTT. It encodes CASSLDIDTQYF.

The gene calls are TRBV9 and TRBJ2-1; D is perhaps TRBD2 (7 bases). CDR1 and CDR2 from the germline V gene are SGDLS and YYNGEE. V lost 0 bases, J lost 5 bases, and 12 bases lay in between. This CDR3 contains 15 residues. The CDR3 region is CASSVEGGADNEQFF. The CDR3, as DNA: TGTGCCAGCAGCGTAGAAGGGGGGGCGGACAATGAGCAGTTCTTC.

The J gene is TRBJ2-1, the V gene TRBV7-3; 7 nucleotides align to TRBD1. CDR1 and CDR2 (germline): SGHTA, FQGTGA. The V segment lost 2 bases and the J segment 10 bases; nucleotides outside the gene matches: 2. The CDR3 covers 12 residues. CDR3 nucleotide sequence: TGTGCCAGCAGCTTACAGGGGGACGAGCAGTTCTTC. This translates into CASSLQGDEQFF.

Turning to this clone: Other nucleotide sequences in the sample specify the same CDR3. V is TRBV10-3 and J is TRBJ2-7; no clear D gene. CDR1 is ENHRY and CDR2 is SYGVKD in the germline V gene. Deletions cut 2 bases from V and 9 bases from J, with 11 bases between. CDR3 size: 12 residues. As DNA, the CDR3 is TGTGCCATCAGTGAGGGGCAGGCCGGGCAGTACTTC. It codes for CAISEGQAGQYF.

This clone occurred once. The DNA of the CDR3 is TGTGCCAGCAGCGCTAGCGGGAGAGGGTACAATGAGCAGTTCTTC. It is translated as CASSASGRGYNEQFF. The chain carries TRBV7-6 and TRBJ2-1; the match to TRBD2 covers 10 bases. Germline assignment: CDR1 SGHVS and CDR2 FNYEAQ. Trimming at V came to 5 bases and at J to 4 bases, leaving 5 bases not matched to a gene. The CDR3 has 15 residues.

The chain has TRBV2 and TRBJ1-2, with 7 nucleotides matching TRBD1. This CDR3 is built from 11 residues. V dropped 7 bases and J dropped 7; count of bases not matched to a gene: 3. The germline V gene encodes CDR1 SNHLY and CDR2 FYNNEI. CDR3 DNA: TGTGCCAGCACCGACAGGGTTGGCTACACCTTC. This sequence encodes CASTDRVGYTF.

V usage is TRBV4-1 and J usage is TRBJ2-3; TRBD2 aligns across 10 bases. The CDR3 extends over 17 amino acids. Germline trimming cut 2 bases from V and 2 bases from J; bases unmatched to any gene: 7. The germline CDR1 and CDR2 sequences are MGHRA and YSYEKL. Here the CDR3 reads CASSQLGLAGVTDTQYF. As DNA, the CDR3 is TGCGCCAGCAGCCAACTGGGCCTAGCGGGAGTCACAGATACGCAGTATTTT.

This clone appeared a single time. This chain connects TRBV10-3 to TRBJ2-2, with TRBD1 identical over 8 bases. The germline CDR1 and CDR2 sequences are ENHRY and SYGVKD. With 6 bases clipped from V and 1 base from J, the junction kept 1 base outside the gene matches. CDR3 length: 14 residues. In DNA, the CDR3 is TGTGCCATCAGAGGGACAGGGAACACCGGGGAGCTGTTTTTT. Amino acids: CAIRGTGNTGELFF.

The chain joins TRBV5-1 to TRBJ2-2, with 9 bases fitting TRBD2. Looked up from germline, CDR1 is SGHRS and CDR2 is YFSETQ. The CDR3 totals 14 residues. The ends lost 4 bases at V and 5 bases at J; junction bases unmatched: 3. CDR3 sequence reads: CASSVSGSTGELFF. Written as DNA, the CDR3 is TGCGCCAGCAGCGTTAGCGGGAGTACCGGGGAGCTGTTTTTT.

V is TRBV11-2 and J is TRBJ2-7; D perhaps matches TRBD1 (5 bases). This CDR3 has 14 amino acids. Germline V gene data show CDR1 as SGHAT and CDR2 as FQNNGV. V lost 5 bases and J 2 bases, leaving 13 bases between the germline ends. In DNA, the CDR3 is TGTGCCAGCAGCCTAATCAGGGTACCCTACGAGCAGTACTTC. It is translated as CASSLIRVPYEQYF.

CDR3 residues: CASKPGLSGRGETQYF. CDR3 nucleotides: TGCGCCAGCAAACCCGGACTAAGCGGGAGAGGGGAGACCCAGTACTTC. The rearrangement joins TRBV4-1 to TRBJ2-5; 8 nucleotides align to TRBD2. The V and J ends lost 7 bases and 5 bases, in that order; junction bases with no gene match: 15. This CDR3 is 16 amino acids long. In germline, CDR1 is MGHRA, CDR2 YSYEKL.

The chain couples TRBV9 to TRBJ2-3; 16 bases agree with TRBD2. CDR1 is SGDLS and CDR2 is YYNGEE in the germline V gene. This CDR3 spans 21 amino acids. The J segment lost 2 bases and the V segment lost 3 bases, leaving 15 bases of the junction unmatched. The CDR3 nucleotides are TGTGCCAGCAGCGACCCACTTGGGACTAGCGGGGGGGCCCCCAACACAGATACGCAGTATTTT. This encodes CASSDPLGTSGGAPNTDTQYF.

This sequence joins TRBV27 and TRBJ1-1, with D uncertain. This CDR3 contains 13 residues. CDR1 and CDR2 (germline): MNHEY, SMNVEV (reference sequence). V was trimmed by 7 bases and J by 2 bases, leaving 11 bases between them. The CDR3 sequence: CASTPSGNTEAFF. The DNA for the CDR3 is TGTGCCAGCACACCTAGTGGAAACACTGAAGCTTTCTTT.

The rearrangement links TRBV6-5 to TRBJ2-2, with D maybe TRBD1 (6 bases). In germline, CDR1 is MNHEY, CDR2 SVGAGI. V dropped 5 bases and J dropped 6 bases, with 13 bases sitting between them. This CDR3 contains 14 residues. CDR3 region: CASSRDTLAGELFF. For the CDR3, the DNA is TGTGCCAGCAGTCGGGACACATTAGCCGGGGAGCTGTTTTTT.

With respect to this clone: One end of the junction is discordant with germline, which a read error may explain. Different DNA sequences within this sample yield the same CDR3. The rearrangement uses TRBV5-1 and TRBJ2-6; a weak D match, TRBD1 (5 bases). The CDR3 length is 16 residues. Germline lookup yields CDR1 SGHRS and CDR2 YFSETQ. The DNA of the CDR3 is TGCGCCAGCAGCCCCAGAGACAGCTCTGGGGCCAACGGCCTGACTTTC. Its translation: CASSPRDSSGANGLTF. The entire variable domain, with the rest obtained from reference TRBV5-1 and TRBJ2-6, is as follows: KAGVTQTPRYLIKTRGQQVTLSCSPISGHRSVSWYQQTPGQGLQFLFEYFSETQRNKGNFPGRFSGRQFSNSRSEMNVSTLELGDSALYLCASSPRDSSGANGLTFGAGSRLTVL.

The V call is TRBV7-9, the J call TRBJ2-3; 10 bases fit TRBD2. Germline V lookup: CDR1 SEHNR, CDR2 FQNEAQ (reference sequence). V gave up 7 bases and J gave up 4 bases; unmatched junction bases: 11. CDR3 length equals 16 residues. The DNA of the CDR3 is TGTGCCAGCACACTTCACGGGACTAGCGACGCAGATACGCAGTATTTT. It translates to CASTLHGTSDADTQYF.

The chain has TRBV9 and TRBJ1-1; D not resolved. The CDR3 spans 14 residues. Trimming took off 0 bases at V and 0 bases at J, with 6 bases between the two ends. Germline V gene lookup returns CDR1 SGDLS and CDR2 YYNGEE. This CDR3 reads CASSVASVNTEAFF. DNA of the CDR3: TGTGCCAGCAGCGTAGCTTCGGTGAACACTGAAGCTTTCTTT.

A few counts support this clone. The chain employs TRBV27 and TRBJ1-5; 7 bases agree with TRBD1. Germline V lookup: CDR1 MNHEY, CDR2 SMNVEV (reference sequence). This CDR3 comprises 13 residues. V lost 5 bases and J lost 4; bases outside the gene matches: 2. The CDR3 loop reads CASSETGNQPQHF. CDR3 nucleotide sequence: TGTGCCAGCAGTGAGACAGGGAATCAGCCCCAGCATTTT.

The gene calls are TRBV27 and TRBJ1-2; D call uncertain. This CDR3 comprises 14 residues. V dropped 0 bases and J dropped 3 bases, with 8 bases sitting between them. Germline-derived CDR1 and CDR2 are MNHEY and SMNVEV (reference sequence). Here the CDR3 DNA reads TGTGCCAGCAGTTTATCCGGGGAGTACTATGGCTACACCTTC. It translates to CASSLSGEYYGYTF.

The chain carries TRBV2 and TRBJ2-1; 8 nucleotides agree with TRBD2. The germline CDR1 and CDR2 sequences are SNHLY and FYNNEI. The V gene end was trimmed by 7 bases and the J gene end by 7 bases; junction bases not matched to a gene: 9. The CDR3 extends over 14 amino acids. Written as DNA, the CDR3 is TGTGCCAGCAATCGGGGGGGCCTGGGGAATGAGCAGTTCTTC. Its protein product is CASNRGGLGNEQFF.

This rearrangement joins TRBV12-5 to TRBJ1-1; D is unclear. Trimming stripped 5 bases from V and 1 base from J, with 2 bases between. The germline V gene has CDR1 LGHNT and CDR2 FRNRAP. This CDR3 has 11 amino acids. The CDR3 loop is CASGQNTEAFF. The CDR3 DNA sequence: TGTGCTAGTGGTCAGAACACTGAAGCTTTCTTT.

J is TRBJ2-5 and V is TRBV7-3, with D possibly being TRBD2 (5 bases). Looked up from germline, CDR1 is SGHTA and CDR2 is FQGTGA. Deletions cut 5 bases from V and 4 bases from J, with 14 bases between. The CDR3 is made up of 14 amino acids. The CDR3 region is CASSLAPGRETQYF. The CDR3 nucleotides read TGTGCCAGCAGCCTAGCACCAGGCAGAGAGACCCAGTACTTC.